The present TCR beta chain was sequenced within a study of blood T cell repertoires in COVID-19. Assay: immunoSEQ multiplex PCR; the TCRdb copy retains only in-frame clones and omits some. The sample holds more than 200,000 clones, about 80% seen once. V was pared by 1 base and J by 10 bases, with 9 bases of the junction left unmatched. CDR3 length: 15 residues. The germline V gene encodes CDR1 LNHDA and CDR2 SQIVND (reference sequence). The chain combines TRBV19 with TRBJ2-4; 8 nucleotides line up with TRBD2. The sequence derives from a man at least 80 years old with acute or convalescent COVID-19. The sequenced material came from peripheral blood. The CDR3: CASSIGRGAGVIQYF. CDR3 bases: TGTGCCAGTAGTATAGGGAGAGGAGCGGGAGTTATTCAGTACTTC.